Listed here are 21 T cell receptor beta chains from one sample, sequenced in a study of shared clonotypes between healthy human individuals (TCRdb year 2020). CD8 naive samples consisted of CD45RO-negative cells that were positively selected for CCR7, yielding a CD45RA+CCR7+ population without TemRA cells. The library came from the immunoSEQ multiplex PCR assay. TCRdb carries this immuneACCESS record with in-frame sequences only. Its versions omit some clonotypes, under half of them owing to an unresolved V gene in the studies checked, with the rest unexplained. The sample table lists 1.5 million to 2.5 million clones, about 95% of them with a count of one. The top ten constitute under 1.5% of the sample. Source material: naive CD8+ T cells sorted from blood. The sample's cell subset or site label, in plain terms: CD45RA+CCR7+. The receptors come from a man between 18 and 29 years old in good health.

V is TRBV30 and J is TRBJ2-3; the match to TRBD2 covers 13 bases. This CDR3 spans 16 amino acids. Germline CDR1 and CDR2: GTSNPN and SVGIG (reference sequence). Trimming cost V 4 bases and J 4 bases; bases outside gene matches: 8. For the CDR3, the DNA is TGTGCCTGGAATTTGGGACTAGCGGGGCTCGCAGATACGCAGTATTTT. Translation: CAWNLGLAGLADTQYF.

CDR3 amino acids: CASSPPGQGAVGYTF. The CDR3 DNA follows: TGCGCCAGCAGCCCCCCGGGACAGGGGGCGGTTGGCTACACCTTC. The rearrangement joins TRBV4-1 to TRBJ1-2; 12 bases are a match to TRBD1. The CDR3 is made up of 15 amino acids. The J segment lost 7 bases and the V segment lost 4 bases, leaving 7 bases of the junction unmatched. The germline gives CDR1 MGHRA, CDR2 YSYEKL.

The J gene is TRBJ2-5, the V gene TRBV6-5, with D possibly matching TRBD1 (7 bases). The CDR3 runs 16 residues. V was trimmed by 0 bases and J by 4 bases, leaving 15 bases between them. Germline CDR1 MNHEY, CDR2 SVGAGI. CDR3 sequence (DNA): TGTGCCAGCAGTTACTCGGCGACAGGGACTTTAGAGACCCAGTACTTC. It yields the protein CASSYSATGTLETQYF.

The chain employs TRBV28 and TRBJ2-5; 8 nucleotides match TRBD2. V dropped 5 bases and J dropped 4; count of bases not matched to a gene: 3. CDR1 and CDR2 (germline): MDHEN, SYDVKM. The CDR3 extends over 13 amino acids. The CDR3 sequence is CASSPRGGETQYF. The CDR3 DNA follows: TGTGCCAGCAGTCCCCGGGGGGGAGAGACCCAGTACTTC.

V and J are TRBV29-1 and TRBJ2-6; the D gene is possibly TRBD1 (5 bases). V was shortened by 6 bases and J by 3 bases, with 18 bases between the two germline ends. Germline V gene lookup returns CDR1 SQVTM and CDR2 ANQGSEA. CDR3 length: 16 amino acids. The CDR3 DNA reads TGCAGCGTCGAGGAAGGGGCTTGGAGTGGGGCCAACGTCCTGACTTTC. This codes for CSVEEGAWSGANVLTF.

The CDR3 DNA reads TGTGCCAGCAGCCAAGTGGCACAGGGGGTTGATGAGCAGTTCTTC. Translation: CASSQVAQGVDEQFF. The chain combines TRBV14 with TRBJ2-1, with 8 bases identical to TRBD1. The germline CDR1 and CDR2 sequences are SGHDN and FVKESK. Trimming removed 1 base from V and 8 bases from J; junction bases left unmatched: 7. The CDR3 contains 15 residues. Drawing the rest from reference TRBV14 and TRBJ2-1, the complete variable domain is EAGVTQFPSHSVIEKGQTVTLRCDPISGHDNLYWYRRVMGKEIKFLLHFVKESKQDESGMPNNRFLAERTGGTYSTLKVQPAELEDSGVYFCASSQVAQGVDEQFFGPGTRLTVL.

CDR3 bases: TGCAGCGTTGTCCCACGGGGCTCTGGGGCCAACGTCCTGACTTTC. It codes for CSVVPRGSGANVLTF. The chain has TRBV29-1 and TRBJ2-6; possibly TRBD2 for D (5 bases). The CDR3 length is 15 residues. V gave up 4 bases and J gave up 0 bases, with 10 bases separating them. Germline CDR1 reads SQVTM; CDR2 reads ANQGSEA.

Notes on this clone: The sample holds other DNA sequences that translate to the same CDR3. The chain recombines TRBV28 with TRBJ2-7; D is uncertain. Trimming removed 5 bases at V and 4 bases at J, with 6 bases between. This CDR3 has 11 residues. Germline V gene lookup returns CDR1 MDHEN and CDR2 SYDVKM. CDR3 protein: CASSLTYEQYF. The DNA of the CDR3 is TGTGCCAGCAGTCTTACTTACGAGCAGTACTTC.

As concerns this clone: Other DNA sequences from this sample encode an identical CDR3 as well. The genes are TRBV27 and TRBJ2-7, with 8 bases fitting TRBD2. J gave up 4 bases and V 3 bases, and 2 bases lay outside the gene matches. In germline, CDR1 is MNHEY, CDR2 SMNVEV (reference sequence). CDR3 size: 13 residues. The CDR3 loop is CASSFREGYEQYF. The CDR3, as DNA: TGTGCCAGCAGTTTCCGGGAGGGATACGAGCAGTACTTC.

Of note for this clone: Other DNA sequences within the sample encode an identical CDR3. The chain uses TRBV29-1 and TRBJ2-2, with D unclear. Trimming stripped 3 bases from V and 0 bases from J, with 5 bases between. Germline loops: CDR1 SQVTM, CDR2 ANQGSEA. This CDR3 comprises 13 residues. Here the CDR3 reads CSVDLANTGELFF. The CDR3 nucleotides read TGCAGCGTTGATCTGGCGAACACCGGGGAGCTGTTTTTT.

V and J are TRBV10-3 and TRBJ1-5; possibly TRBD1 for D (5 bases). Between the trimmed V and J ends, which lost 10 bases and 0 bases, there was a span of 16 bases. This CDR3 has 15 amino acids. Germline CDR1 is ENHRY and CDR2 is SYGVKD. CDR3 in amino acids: CATMDTNYSNQPQHF. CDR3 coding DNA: TGTGCCACCATGGACACCAATTATAGCAATCAGCCCCAGCATTTT.

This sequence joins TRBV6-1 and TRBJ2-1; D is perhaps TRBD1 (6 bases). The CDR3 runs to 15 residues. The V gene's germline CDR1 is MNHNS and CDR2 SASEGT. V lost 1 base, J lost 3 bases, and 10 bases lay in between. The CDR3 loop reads CASSEEQGDYNEQFF. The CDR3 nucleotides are TGTGCCAGCAGTGAAGAACAGGGAGACTACAATGAGCAGTTCTTC.

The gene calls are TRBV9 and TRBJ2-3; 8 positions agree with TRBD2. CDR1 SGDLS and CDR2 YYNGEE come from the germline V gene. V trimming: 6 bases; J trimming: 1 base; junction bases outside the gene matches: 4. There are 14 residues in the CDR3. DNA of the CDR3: TGTGCCAGCACCCGGGGGGGCGGCACAGATACGCAGTATTTT. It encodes CASTRGGGTDTQYF. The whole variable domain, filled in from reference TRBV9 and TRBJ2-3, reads DSGVTQTPKHLITATGQRVTLRCSPRSGDLSVYWYQQSLDQGLQFLIQYYNGEERAKGNILERFSAQQFPDLHSELNLSSLELGDSALYFCASTRGGGTDTQYFGPGTRLTVL.

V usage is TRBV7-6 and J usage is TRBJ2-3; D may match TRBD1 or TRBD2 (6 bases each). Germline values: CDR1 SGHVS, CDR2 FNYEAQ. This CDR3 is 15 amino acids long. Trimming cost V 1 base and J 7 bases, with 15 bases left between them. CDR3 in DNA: TGTGCCAGCAGCTTAGGAGGGGGAGGCTCGCATACGCAGTATTTT. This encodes CASSLGGGGSHTQYF.

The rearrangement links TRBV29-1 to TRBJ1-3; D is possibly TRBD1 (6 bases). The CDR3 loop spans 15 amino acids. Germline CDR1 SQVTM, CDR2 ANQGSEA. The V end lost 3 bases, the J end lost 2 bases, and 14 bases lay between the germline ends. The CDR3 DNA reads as TGCAGCGTTGAGCATACAGGGCTAACTGGAAACACCATATATTTT. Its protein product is CSVEHTGLTGNTIYF.

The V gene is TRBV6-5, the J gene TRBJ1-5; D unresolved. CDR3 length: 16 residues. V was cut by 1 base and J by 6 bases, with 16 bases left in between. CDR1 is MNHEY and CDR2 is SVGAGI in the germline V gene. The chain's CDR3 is CASSYWAGSLGQPQHF. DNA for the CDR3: TGTGCCAGCAGTTACTGGGCAGGCTCATTGGGTCAGCCCCAGCATTTT.

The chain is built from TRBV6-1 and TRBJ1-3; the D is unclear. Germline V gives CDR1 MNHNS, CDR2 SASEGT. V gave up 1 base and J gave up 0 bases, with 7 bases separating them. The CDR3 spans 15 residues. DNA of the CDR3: TGTGCCAGCAGTGAAGGGGGTTACTCTGGAAACACCATATATTTT. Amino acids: CASSEGGYSGNTIYF.

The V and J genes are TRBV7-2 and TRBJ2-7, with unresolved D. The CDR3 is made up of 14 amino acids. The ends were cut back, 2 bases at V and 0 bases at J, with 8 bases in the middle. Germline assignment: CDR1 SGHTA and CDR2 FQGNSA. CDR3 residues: CASSLNAASYEQYF. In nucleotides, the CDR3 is TGTGCCAGCAGCTTAAACGCAGCCTCCTACGAGCAGTACTTC.

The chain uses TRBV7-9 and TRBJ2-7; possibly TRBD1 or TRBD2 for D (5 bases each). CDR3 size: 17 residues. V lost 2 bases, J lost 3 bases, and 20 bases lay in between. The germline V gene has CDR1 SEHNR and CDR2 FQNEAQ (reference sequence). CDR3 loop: CASSLHAGTENVYEQYF. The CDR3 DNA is TGTGCCAGCAGCTTACATGCCGGGACCGAGAACGTCTACGAGCAGTACTTC.

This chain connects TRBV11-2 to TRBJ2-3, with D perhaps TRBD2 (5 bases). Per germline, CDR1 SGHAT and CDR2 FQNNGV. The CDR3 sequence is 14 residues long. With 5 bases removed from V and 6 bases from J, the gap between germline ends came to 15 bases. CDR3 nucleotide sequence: TGTGCCAGCAGCCCTCGGATAGAGGGCGATACGCAGTATTTT. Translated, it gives CASSPRIEGDTQYF.

CDR3 region: CASSGDRGLMNTEAFF. The CDR3 DNA reads as TGTGCCAGCAGCGGGGACAGGGGGCTGATGAACACTGAAGCTTTCTTT. The V call is TRBV2, the J call TRBJ1-1; 12 bases line up with TRBD1. The CDR3 extends over 16 amino acids. CDR1 is SNHLY, CDR2 FYNNEI, per germline. The trim removed 6 bases at V and 0 bases at J, leaving 5 bases unmatched.